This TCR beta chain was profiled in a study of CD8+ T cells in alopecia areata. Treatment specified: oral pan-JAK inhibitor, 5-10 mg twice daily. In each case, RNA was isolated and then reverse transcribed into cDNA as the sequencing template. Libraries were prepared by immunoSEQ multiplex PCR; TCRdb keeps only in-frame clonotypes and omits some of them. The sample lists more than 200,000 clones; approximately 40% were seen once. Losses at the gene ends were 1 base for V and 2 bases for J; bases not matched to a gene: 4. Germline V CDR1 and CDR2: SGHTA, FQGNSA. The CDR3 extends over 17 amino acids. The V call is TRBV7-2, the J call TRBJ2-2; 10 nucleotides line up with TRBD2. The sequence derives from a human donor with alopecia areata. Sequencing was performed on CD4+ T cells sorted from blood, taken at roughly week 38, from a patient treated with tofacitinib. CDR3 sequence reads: CASSLGGLASNTGELFF. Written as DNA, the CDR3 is TGTGCCAGCAGCTTAGGGGGACTAGCGAGTAACACCGGGGAGCTGTTTTTT.